These 23 T cell receptor beta chains were all obtained from the same sample, sequenced in a study of human T cells and chemical hapten exposure. TCRdb re-derived calls from the RACE reads in MiXCR, one entry per CDR3 protein. The sample carries about 30,000 distinct CDR3 sequences, about a tenth recorded once. Time point defined: pre-sensitization, week 0. Indicated treatment: therapeutic diphenylcyclopropenone sensitization with weekly scalp DPC. RNA extraction used unfractionated whole blood as the source of total RNA. Sequencing was performed on whole blood, taken in connection with sensitization to the hapten diphenylcyclopropenone (DPC). The origin of the receptors is a man between 50 and 59 years old with alopecia areata. Some clones in this sample may be carry-over from other donors' samples.

This clonotype was found many times. The chain recombines TRBV4-3 with TRBJ2-7; D uncertain. Germline V gene lookup returns CDR1 LGHNA and CDR2 YSLEER. This CDR3 is 14 amino acids long. V lost 0 bases, J lost 7 bases, and 13 bases lay in between. In DNA form, the CDR3 reads TGCGCCAGCAGCCAAGAATCGAGTCGAGCGGAGCAGTACTTC. Its translation: CASSQESSRAEQYF.

This clonotype was found many times. The chain links TRBV7-2 to TRBJ2-1; D gene unclear. V gave up 5 bases and J gave up 8 bases, with 10 bases separating them. The CDR3 consists of 12 residues. In germline, CDR1 is SGHTA, CDR2 FQGNSA. This CDR3 is CASSPLNYEQFF. For the CDR3, the DNA is TGTGCCAGCAGCCCTTTAAACTATGAGCAGTTCTTC.

This clonotype was detected many times. CDR3 region: CASSLSRVQPQHF. In DNA, the CDR3 is TGTGCCAGCAGCTTATCCAGGGTTCAGCCCCAGCATTTT. This rearrangement joins TRBV7-2 to TRBJ1-5, with D possibly being TRBD1 (5 bases). CDR3 size: 13 residues. Per germline, CDR1 SGHTA and CDR2 FQGNSA. The V end was cut by 2 bases, the J end by 6 bases, with 8 bases between. The variable domain in full, with the rest retrieved from reference TRBV7-2 and TRBJ1-5, is GAGVSQSPSNKVTEKGKDVELRCDPISGHTALYWYRQSLGQGLEFLIYFQGNSAPDKSGLPSDRFSAERTGGSVSTLTIQRTQQEDSAVYLCASSLSRVQPQHFGDGTRLSIL.

This clonotype was seen a few times. This chain uses TRBV29-1 with TRBJ2-1, with D perhaps given as TRBD1 or TRBD2 (6 bases each). CDR1 is SQVTM and CDR2 is ANQGSEA in the germline V gene. Trimming left V 4 bases short and J 14 bases short, with 27 bases between. CDR3 size: 15 residues. CDR3 loop: CSVVGRGRDKGVEFF. For the CDR3, the DNA is TGCAGCGTTGTCGGGCGTGGGCGGGATAAGGGGGTGGAGTTCTTC.

This clonotype was counted a few times. V gene TRBV7-8 combines with J gene TRBJ2-7, with TRBD1 matching 7 bases. This CDR3 is built from 14 residues. The V and J ends lost 3 bases and 0 bases, in that order; junction bases with no gene match: 2. Germline-derived CDR1 and CDR2 are SGHVS and FQNEAQ. For the CDR3, the DNA is TGTGCCAGCAGCTTCGGACAGGTCTCCTACGAGCAGTACTTC. Translating it yields CASSFGQVSYEQYF.

This clonotype appeared many times. CDR3: CASSLGAAATKQFF. CDR3 DNA sequence: TGTGCCAGCAGTTTAGGGGCTGCCGCTACCAAGCAGTTCTTC. V gene TRBV28 combines with J gene TRBJ2-1; possible D gene TRBD1, 5 bases. The CDR3 is 14 amino acids. The germline gives CDR1 MDHEN, CDR2 SYDVKM. The V end lost 2 bases, the J end lost 11 bases, and 16 bases lay between the germline ends.

This clonotype has only a few counts. This chain joins TRBV29-1 and TRBJ1-2; the D gene is possibly TRBD1 (6 bases). CDR1 is SQVTM and CDR2 is ANQGSEA in the germline V gene. V was cut by 4 bases and J by 6 bases, with 6 bases left in between. The CDR3 has 10 amino acids. In DNA, the CDR3 is TGCAGCGTTGGGACAGATGGCTACACCTTC. Protein product: CSVGTDGYTF. The variable domain in full, with the rest retrieved from reference TRBV29-1 and TRBJ1-2, is SAVISQKPSRDICQRGTSLTIQCQVDSQVTMMFWYRQQPGQSLTLIATANQGSEATYESGFVIDKFPISRPNLTFSTLTVSNMSPEDSSIYLCSVGTDGYTFGSGTRLTVV.

The chain links TRBV7-8 to TRBJ2-7; the match to TRBD1 covers 7 bases. This CDR3 has 14 amino acids. Germline values: CDR1 SGHVS, CDR2 FQNEAQ. J lost 3 bases, V lost 4 bases, and 6 bases had no gene match. The CDR3 coding sequence is TGTGCCAGCAGCTCCACGACAGGGTTCTACGAGCAGTACTTC. Translation: CASSSTTGFYEQYF.

This clonotype has only a few counts. The chain combines TRBV24-1 with TRBJ2-1; D gene ambiguous. Germline lookup yields CDR1 KGHDR and CDR2 SFDVKD. Trimming shortened V by 3 bases and J by 6 bases, and 14 bases separated the two germline ends. CDR3 length: 15 amino acids. The CDR3: CATSDPRTRINEQFF. For the CDR3, the DNA is TGTGCCACCAGTGATCCAAGAACGAGAATCAATGAGCAGTTCTTC.

The chain carries TRBV28 and TRBJ1-2; D not resolved. The CDR3 has 13 residues. V lost 8 bases and J 2 bases, leaving 12 bases between the germline ends. Per germline, CDR1 MDHEN and CDR2 SYDVKM. CDR3 loop: CASQIGSNYGYTF. The CDR3 DNA sequence: TGTGCCAGCCAGATCGGGTCAAACTATGGCTACACCTTC.

This clonotype was detected a few times. This chain connects TRBV27 to TRBJ1-3; the D gene is possibly TRBD1 (5 bases). CDR3 length: 16 residues. Per the germline V gene, CDR1 is MNHEY and CDR2 is SMNVEV (reference sequence). The V end was cut by 6 bases, the J end by 4 bases, with 19 bases between. CDR3 loop: CASSKNRDGIGNTIYF. CDR3 sequence (DNA): TGTGCCAGCAGCAAAAATCGGGACGGAATAGGAAACACCATATATTTT.

By sample fraction, this clonotype is medium-sized. CDR3 DNA sequence: TGTGCCAGCAGCCCTCATAGCGGGACCCCTCGGGAGCAGTACTTC. It codes for CASSPHSGTPREQYF. V usage is TRBV28 and J usage is TRBJ2-7, with 8 nucleotides matching TRBD2. Unmatched junction bases numbered 14, after V lost 6 bases and J lost 7 bases. This CDR3 contains 15 residues. From germline, CDR1 is MDHEN and CDR2 SYDVKM.

Ten or more counts support this clonotype. This chain joins TRBV10-3 and TRBJ2-7; 11 nucleotides agree with TRBD2. J was trimmed by 2 bases and V by 10 bases; bases with no gene match: 4. Germline V gene sequence: CDR1 ENHRY, CDR2 SYGVKD. The CDR3 covers 13 residues. The CDR3: CATQLAGAYEQYF. As DNA, the CDR3 is TGTGCCACCCAACTAGCGGGAGCCTACGAGCAGTACTTC.

This clonotype was picked up many times. The genes are TRBV11-2 and TRBJ2-1; 13 bases map to TRBD2. V lost 5 bases to trimming and J lost 5 bases; unmatched junction nucleotides: 6. CDR3 length equals 16 residues. The germline V gene has CDR1 SGHAT and CDR2 FQNNGV. In DNA form, the CDR3 reads TGTGCCAGCAGCGCGTCCGGGACTAGCGGGAACAATGAGCAGTTCTTC. Translation: CASSASGTSGNNEQFF.

This clonotype occurred many times. This chain joins TRBV7-6 and TRBJ2-1; D not resolved. The length of the CDR3 is 13 residues. CDR1 is SGHVS and CDR2 is FNYEAQ in the germline V gene. V shed 8 bases and J shed 0 bases, with 8 bases lying between them. The CDR3 DNA sequence: TGTGCCAGCGCCCAAACCTCCTACAATGAGCAGTTCTTC. This codes for CASAQTSYNEQFF.

This clonotype was counted at least ten times. V usage is TRBV5-1 and J usage is TRBJ2-7; D possibly corresponds to TRBD1 (5 bases). V was trimmed by 6 bases and J by 1 base, leaving 14 bases between them. The CDR3 contains 14 residues. Germline assignment: CDR1 SGHRS and CDR2 YFSETQ. The CDR3 is CASKQVQLSYEQYF. In nucleotides, the CDR3 is TGCGCCAGCAAACAGGTTCAACTTTCCTACGAGCAGTACTTC. The variable domain in full, completed from reference TRBV5-1 and TRBJ2-7, reads KAGVTQTPRYLIKTRGQQVTLSCSPISGHRSVSWYQQTPGQGLQFLFEYFSETQRNKGNFPGRFSGRQFSNSRSEMNVSTLELGDSALYLCASKQVQLSYEQYFGPGTRLTVT.

This clonotype showed up just a few times. This chain joins TRBV6-5 and TRBJ1-5; 9 bases are shared with TRBD1. Germline loops: CDR1 MNHEY, CDR2 SVGAGI. Losses at the gene ends were 5 bases for V and 4 bases for J; bases not matched to a gene: 3. The CDR3 is 14 amino acids. The CDR3 spells CASSAGTGNQPQHF. CDR3 DNA: TGTGCCAGCAGTGCCGGGACAGGGAATCAGCCCCAGCATTTT.

The rearrangement uses TRBV12-3 or TRBV12-4 and TRBJ2-1, with 9 bases lining up with TRBD1. The CDR3 has 15 residues. With V trimmed by 7 bases and J by 3 bases, 7 bases remained unmatched. The CDR3 loop reads CASKPGQGLYNEQFF. The CDR3, as DNA: TGTGCCAGCAAGCCGGGACAGGGTCTCTACAATGAGCAGTTCTTC.

This clonotype was observed a few times. This chain links TRBV12-3 or TRBV12-4 with TRBJ2-1; TRBD2 matches 11 bases. V shed 10 bases, J shed 7 bases, and the junction held 9 bases outside the gene matches. CDR3 length equals 14 residues. CDR3 in DNA: TGTGCCATAAGGGGAACTAGCGGGAGTAATGAGCAGTTCTTC. It encodes CAIRGTSGSNEQFF.

This clonotype was counted ten times or more. The chain carries TRBV11-3 and TRBJ2-2; 11 positions agree with TRBD1. V gave up 5 bases and J gave up 4 bases; unmatched junction bases: 6. Germline CDR1 and CDR2: SGHNT and YENEEA. The CDR3 spans 16 residues. CDR3 nucleotides: TGTGCCAGCAGCCAAGGACAGGGGGCGATCACCGGGGAGCTGTTTTTT. Encoded protein: CASSQGQGAITGELFF.

V gene TRBV28 combines with J gene TRBJ1-3; D call uncertain. The CDR3 has 15 amino acids. CDR1 and CDR2 from the germline V gene are MDHEN and SYDVKM. Deletions cut 2 bases from V and 0 bases from J, with 8 bases between. CDR3 nucleotides: TGTGCCAGCAGTTTAGGAACCTACTCTGGAAACACCATATATTTT. Translation gives CASSLGTYSGNTIYF.

V and J are TRBV10-3 and TRBJ2-7, with 9 bases matching TRBD1. Germline CDR1 ENHRY, CDR2 SYGVKD. J lost 5 bases, V lost 6 bases, and 5 bases had no gene match. CDR3 length equals 13 residues. CDR3 loop: CAIRGTGNDEQYF. The CDR3 region has the DNA TGTGCCATCAGGGGGACAGGGAACGACGAGCAGTACTTC.

The chain carries TRBV29-1 and TRBJ1-1; TRBD1 is a possible D gene (6 bases). The V gene's germline CDR1 is SQVTM and CDR2 ANQGSEA. This CDR3 has 13 residues. Trimming pared 7 bases from V and 1 base from J, leaving 13 bases between. The chain's CDR3 is CSGSRQENTEAFF. The CDR3 region has the DNA TGCAGCGGCTCCAGACAGGAGAACACTGAAGCTTTCTTT.